This entry describes one TCR beta chain. Its target is not known. This sample is part of a study of long-term antiretroviral therapy in people with HIV. Specimens retained roughly 0.9-11 million cryopreserved PBMC preceding DNA extraction. CDR1 is LNHDA and CDR2 is SQIVND in the germline V gene (reference sequence). Trimming took 7 bases from V and 0 from J, leaving 10 bases between them. The length of the CDR3 is 14 residues. The libraries were made with immunoSEQ v3.0 at survey level. The sequencing target was roughly 35,000-50,000 T-cell genomes per sample. The table came from immunoSEQ multiplex PCR; TCRdb's copy has only in-frame clones and leaves some out. This table has 20,000 to 30,000 clones, about 84% appearing once. Study-level findings and limits: HIV repertoires showed narrower CDR3 length ranges than controls.

This rearrangement joins TRBV19 to TRBJ1-3; D gene uncertain. The material sequenced was unsorted PBMCs, taken roughly 4.8 years after starting antiretroviral therapy. The TCR was taken from a man in his forties with HIV. The CDR3 DNA reads as TGTGCCAGTACCCCGGGCAGCTCTGGAAACACCATATATTTT. Translated: CASTPGSSGNTIYF.